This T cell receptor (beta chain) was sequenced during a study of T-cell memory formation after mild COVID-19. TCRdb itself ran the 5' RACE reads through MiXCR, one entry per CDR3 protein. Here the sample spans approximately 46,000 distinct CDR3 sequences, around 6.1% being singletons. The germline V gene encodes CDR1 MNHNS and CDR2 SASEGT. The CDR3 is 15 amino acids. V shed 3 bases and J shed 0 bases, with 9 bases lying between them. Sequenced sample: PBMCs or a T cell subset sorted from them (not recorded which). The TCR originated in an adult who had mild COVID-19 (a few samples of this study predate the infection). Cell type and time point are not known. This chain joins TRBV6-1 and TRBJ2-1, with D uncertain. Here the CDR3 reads CASSDQLISYNEQFF. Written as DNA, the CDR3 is TGTGCCAGCAGTGACCAGTTAATCTCCTACAATGAGCAGTTCTTC.